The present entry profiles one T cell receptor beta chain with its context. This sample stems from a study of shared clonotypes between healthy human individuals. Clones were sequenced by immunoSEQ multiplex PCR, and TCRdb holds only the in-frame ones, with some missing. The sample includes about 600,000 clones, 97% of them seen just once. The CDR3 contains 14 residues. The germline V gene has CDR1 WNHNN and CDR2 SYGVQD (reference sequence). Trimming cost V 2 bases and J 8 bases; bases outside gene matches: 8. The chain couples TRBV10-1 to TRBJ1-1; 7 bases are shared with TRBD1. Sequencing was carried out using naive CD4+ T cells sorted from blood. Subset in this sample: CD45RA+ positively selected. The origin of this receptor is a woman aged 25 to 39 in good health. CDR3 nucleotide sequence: TGCGCCAGCAGTGAGGGACAGGCGTTAGGAGAAGCTTTCTTT. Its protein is CASSEGQALGEAFF.